This TCR beta chain comes out of a study of cytomegalovirus exposure and HLA in healthy donors. The study, taken as a whole, reports: A later analysis linked a missense DCLRE1C variant to TCR beta V- and J-gene trimming.

The CDR3 loop spans 14 amino acids. The ends were cut back, 0 bases at V and 5 bases at J, with 11 bases in the middle. In germline, CDR1 is SGHRS, CDR2 YFSETQ. Primers for the PCR totalled 60 Vbeta and 13 Jbeta. TCRdb's copy holds only in-frame clones and misses some; the assay was immunoSEQ multiplex PCR. The profile shows 90,000 to 150,000 clones, roughly 82% of them singletons. This clone has more than one count but fewer than ten. Its specificity is not known. The TCR sequence derives from a human donor in good health. The rearrangement links TRBV5-1 to TRBJ1-2, with D perhaps matching TRBD1 (6 bases). Sequences were obtained from PBMCs. The CDR3: CASSLETGLYGYTF. The CDR3 nucleotides read TGCGCCAGCAGCTTGGAGACAGGTTTATATGGCTACACCTTC.